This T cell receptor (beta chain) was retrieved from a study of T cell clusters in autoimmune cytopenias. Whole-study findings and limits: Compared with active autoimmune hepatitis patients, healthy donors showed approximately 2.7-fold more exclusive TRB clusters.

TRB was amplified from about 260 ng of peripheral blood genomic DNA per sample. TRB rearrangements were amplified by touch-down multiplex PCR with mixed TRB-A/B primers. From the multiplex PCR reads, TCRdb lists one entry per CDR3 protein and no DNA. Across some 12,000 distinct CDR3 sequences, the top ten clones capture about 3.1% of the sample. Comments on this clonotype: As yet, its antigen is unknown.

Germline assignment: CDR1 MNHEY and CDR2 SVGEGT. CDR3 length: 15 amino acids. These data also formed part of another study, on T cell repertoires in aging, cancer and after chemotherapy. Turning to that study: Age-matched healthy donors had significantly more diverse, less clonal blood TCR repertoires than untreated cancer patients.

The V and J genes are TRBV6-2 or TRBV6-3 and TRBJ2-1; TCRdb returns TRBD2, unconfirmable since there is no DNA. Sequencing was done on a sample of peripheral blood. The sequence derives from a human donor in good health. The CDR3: CASSFGLAANNEQFF.